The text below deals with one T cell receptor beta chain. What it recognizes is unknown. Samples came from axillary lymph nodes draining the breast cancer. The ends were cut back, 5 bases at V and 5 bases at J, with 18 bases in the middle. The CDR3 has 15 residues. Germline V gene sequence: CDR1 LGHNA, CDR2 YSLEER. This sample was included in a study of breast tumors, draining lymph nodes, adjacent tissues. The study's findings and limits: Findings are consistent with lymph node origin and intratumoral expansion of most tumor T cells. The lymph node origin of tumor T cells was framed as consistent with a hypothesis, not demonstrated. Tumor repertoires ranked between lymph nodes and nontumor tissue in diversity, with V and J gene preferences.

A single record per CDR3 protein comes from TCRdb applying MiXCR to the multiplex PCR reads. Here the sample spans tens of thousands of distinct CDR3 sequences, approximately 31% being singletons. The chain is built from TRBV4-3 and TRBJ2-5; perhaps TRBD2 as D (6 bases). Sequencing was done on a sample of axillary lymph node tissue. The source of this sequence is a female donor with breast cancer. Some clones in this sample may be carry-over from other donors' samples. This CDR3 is CASSVRFGGKETQYF. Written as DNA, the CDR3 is TGCGCCAGCAGCGTCCGTTTCGGGGGAAAGGAGACCCAGTACTTC.